Below are 21 T cell receptor beta chains sequenced from a single sample in a study of cytomegalovirus exposure and HLA in healthy donors. The PCR contained 60 Vbeta and 13 Jbeta primers. Profiling relied on immunoSEQ multiplex PCR, and the TCRdb table lists in-frame clones only, not all of them. The repertoire holds around 100,000 clones, with about four fifths as singletons. Material: PBMCs. These receptors were taken from a female donor in good health and CMV-seropositive.

The chain links TRBV9 to TRBJ2-3, with D possibly TRBD2 on 6 matching bases. V lost 0 bases and J 4 bases, leaving 12 bases between the germline ends. Germline values: CDR1 SGDLS, CDR2 YYNGEE. The CDR3 runs to 15 residues. The DNA for the CDR3 is TGTGCCAGCAGCGTAGGGGACTTCCTTTCAGATACGCAGTATTTT. It is translated as CASSVGDFLSDTQYF. Full variable domain (remainder filled in from reference TRBV9 and TRBJ2-3): DSGVTQTPKHLITATGQRVTLRCSPRSGDLSVYWYQQSLDQGLQFLIQYYNGEERAKGNILERFSAQQFPDLHSELNLSSLELGDSALYFCASSVGDFLSDTQYFGPGTRLTVL.

V usage is TRBV27 and J usage is TRBJ2-7, with 10 positions matching TRBD1. From germline, CDR1 is MNHEY and CDR2 SMNVEV (reference sequence). J lost 3 bases, V lost 8 bases, and 4 bases had no gene match. The CDR3 covers 13 residues. The CDR3 loop is CASQRDRGYEQYF. The CDR3 region has the DNA TGTGCCAGCCAAAGGGACAGGGGCTACGAGCAGTACTTC.

The chain has TRBV6-1 and TRBJ1-2, with 9 bases identical to TRBD1. The germline gives CDR1 MNHNS, CDR2 SASEGT. The CDR3 is made up of 14 amino acids. Losses at the gene ends were 6 bases for V and 8 bases for J; bases not matched to a gene: 10. CDR3 sequence: CASRHRDRAEGYTF. CDR3 DNA sequence: TGTGCCAGCAGGCACCGGGACAGGGCGGAGGGCTACACCTTC.

The genes are TRBV4-1 and TRBJ1-2, with D perhaps TRBD1 (6 bases). The CDR3 is made up of 16 amino acids. Trimming took 0 bases from V and 4 from J, leaving 15 bases between them. Germline V lookup: CDR1 MGHRA, CDR2 YSYEKL. The CDR3 loop reads CASSQDWGGVGYGYTF. The CDR3 coding sequence is TGCGCCAGCAGCCAAGATTGGGGGGGCGTCGGCTATGGCTACACCTTC.

The rearrangement links TRBV27 to TRBJ2-5, with a tentative D call TRBD1 (6 bases). Germline loops: CDR1 MNHEY, CDR2 SMNVEV (reference sequence). Trimming shortened V by 6 bases and J by 4 bases, and 15 bases separated the two germline ends. This CDR3 has 14 residues. CDR3 in DNA: TGTGCCAGCAGGGACAGTATAGGCCGAGAGACCCAGTACTTC. Translated: CASRDSIGRETQYF.

This chain uses TRBV6-5 with TRBJ1-6; no clear D. This CDR3 has 13 residues. The V gene lost 6 bases and the J gene lost 7 bases, with 10 bases spanning the gap. Germline loops: CDR1 MNHEY, CDR2 SVGAGI. The CDR3 spells CASRPGANSPLHF. The CDR3 DNA sequence: TGTGCCAGCAGACCAGGCGCAAATTCACCCCTCCACTTT.

This clone was recorded a few times. This chain connects TRBV14 to TRBJ1-6; a weak D match, TRBD1 (5 bases). Per the germline V gene, CDR1 is SGHDN and CDR2 is FVKESK. The CDR3 extends over 18 amino acids. V was cut by 1 base and J by 7 bases, with 20 bases left in between. In nucleotides, the CDR3 is TGTGCCAGCAGCCAAGGCCCCCTTCGGGGGAGCAAGAATTCACCCCTCCACTTT. This sequence encodes CASSQGPLRGSKNSPLHF.

This clone is a singleton in its sample. Other DNA sequences of this sample code for an identical CDR3. This rearrangement joins TRBV5-1 to TRBJ1-6; TRBD1 matches 12 bases. The CDR3 is 15 amino acids. The trim removed 4 bases at V and 9 bases at J, leaving 5 bases unmatched. Germline loops: CDR1 SGHRS, CDR2 YFSETQ. CDR3 DNA sequence: TGCGCCAGCAGCCTGAGGGGACAGGGGGCTTCACCCCTCCACTTT. This codes for CASSLRGQGASPLHF. Variable domain in full (rest from reference TRBV5-1 and TRBJ1-6): KAGVTQTPRYLIKTRGQQVTLSCSPISGHRSVSWYQQTPGQGLQFLFEYFSETQRNKGNFPGRFSGRQFSNSRSEMNVSTLELGDSALYLCASSLRGQGASPLHFGNGTRLTVT.

This chain's CDR3 is CASSPHSGGANYEQYF. DNA for the CDR3: TGTGCCAGCAGCCCCCACAGCGGGGGGGCGAACTACGAGCAGTACTTC. This chain links TRBV13 with TRBJ2-7; 10 bases are a match to TRBD2. Germline assignment: CDR1 PRHDT and CDR2 FYEKMQ (reference sequence). The CDR3 totals 16 residues. The V gene end was trimmed by 5 bases and the J gene end by 3 bases; junction bases not matched to a gene: 10.

Worth noting for this clone: Other DNA sequences in the sample encode the same CDR3. V usage is TRBV5-1 and J usage is TRBJ2-5; 12 nucleotides match TRBD2. Germline values: CDR1 SGHRS, CDR2 YFSETQ. This CDR3 has 18 residues. Trimming took 3 bases from V and 5 from J; bases not matched to a gene: 14. The CDR3 loop reads CASSSGALAGGLGETQYF. CDR3 DNA: TGCGCCAGCAGCTCTGGGGCACTAGCGGGAGGTCTGGGGGAGACCCAGTACTTC.

V usage is TRBV19 and J usage is TRBJ1-1; D is undetermined. This CDR3 spans 16 amino acids. Germline assignment: CDR1 LNHDA and CDR2 SQIVND (reference sequence). Trimming pared 6 bases from V and 0 bases from J, leaving 17 bases between. CDR3 sequence: CASSLGRGGLNTEAFF. As DNA, the CDR3 is TGTGCCAGTAGCCTCGGACGGGGAGGGCTGAACACTGAAGCTTTCTTT.

The chain couples TRBV7-9 to TRBJ2-3, with 9 bases identical to TRBD2. The CDR3 runs to 17 residues. The V gene's germline CDR1 is SEHNR and CDR2 FQNEAQ (reference sequence). The V segment lost 5 bases and the J segment 7 bases; nucleotides outside the gene matches: 16. This CDR3 reads CASSQTRGAGGPHTQYF. As DNA, the CDR3 is TGTGCCAGCAGCCAGACCCGAGGGGCGGGAGGGCCGCATACGCAGTATTTT. Based on the CDR3 plus reference TRBV7-9 and TRBJ2-3, the full variable domain is DTGVSQNPRHKITKRGQNVTFRCDPISEHNRLYWYRQTLGQGPEFLTYFQNEAQLEKSRLLSDRFSAERPKGSFSTLEIQRTEQGDSAMYLCASSQTRGAGGPHTQYFGPGTRLTVL.

The chain has TRBV6-4 and TRBJ1-1; TRBD1 is a possible D gene (6 bases). V was trimmed by 5 bases and J by 4 bases, leaving 17 bases between them. The germline CDR1 and CDR2 sequences are MRHNA and SNTAGT. This CDR3 contains 15 residues. CDR3 residues: CASSPGTSGSTEAFF. CDR3 DNA: TGTGCCAGCAGTCCCGGGACATCGGGGAGCACTGAAGCTTTCTTT.

The CDR3 DNA is TGCGCCAGCAGCTTGGAGGCGGGTTCCTACAATGAGCAGTTCTTC. Its protein is CASSLEAGSYNEQFF. The chain employs TRBV5-1 and TRBJ2-1; D is perhaps TRBD2 (5 bases). This CDR3 is built from 15 residues. V was trimmed by 0 bases and J by 1 base, leaving 8 bases between them. CDR1 SGHRS and CDR2 YFSETQ come from the germline V gene.

The V and J genes are TRBV2 and TRBJ2-7, with D possibly matching TRBD2 (6 bases). Trimming removed 2 bases at V and 2 bases at J, with 13 bases between. Germline V lookup: CDR1 SNHLY, CDR2 FYNNEI. CDR3 size: 15 residues. CDR3 sequence (DNA): TGTGCCAGCAGTGAAACTTCGGGAGCTCCCTACGAGCAGTACTTC. It encodes CASSETSGAPYEQYF. The full variable domain, rest sourced from reference TRBV2 and TRBJ2-7, is EPEVTQTPSHQVTQMGQEVILRCVPISNHLYFYWYRQILGQKVEFLVSFYNNEISEKSEIFDDQFSVERPDGSNFTLKIRSTKLEDSAMYFCASSETSGAPYEQYFGPGTRLTVT.

The chain carries TRBV7-2 and TRBJ1-6, with D perhaps TRBD1 (6 bases). Trimming pared 5 bases from V and 7 bases from J, leaving 12 bases between. The CDR3 loop spans 14 amino acids. Germline-derived CDR1 and CDR2 are SGHTA and FQGNSA. The CDR3 nucleotides read TGTGCCAGCAGCCCCAGCCAGGGGAATTCACCCCTCCACTTT. Amino acids: CASSPSQGNSPLHF.

This chain links TRBV9 with TRBJ2-3; 8 bases are a match to TRBD2. Trimming took 1 base from V and 1 from J; bases not matched to a gene: 14. Per the germline V gene, CDR1 is SGDLS and CDR2 is YYNGEE. The CDR3 has 19 amino acids. CDR3: CASSVNLGPGGPGTDTQYF. Here the CDR3 DNA reads TGTGCCAGCAGCGTAAATCTGGGACCGGGGGGGCCCGGCACAGATACGCAGTATTTT.

The chain carries TRBV5-6 and TRBJ2-1; 11 positions match TRBD2. Losses at the gene ends were 0 bases for V and 8 bases for J; bases not matched to a gene: 1. Germline V gene lookup returns CDR1 SGHDT and CDR2 YYEEEE. The length of the CDR3 is 14 residues. The CDR3 spells CASSLVLAGDEQFF. CDR3 nucleotides: TGTGCCAGCAGCTTGGTACTAGCGGGAGATGAGCAGTTCTTC.

The sample holds one count of this clone. The CDR3 DNA is TGCGCCAGCAGCGGTAGCGGGGGAAGCTATCTAGCGTACTTC. This translates into CASSGSGGSYLAYF. The chain carries TRBV5-1 and TRBJ2-7; TRBD2 aligns across 9 bases. The length of the CDR3 is 14 residues. CDR1 is SGHRS, CDR2 YFSETQ, per germline. J gave up 12 bases and V 4 bases, and 14 bases lay outside the gene matches.

As DNA, the CDR3 is TGCGCCAGCAGGGGGAGAACCGGGGAGCTGTTTTTT. Translating gives CASRGRTGELFF. The rearrangement uses TRBV10-2 and TRBJ2-2, with D tentatively TRBD2 (5 bases). V gave up 6 bases and J gave up 5 bases, with 7 bases separating them. Looked up from germline, CDR1 is WSHSY and CDR2 is SAAADI. This CDR3 comprises 12 residues.

The genes are TRBV5-1 and TRBJ2-1; 9 nucleotides match TRBD2. Trimming cost V 4 bases and J 7 bases; bases outside gene matches: 9. CDR1 is SGHRS and CDR2 is YFSETQ in the germline V gene. This CDR3 is built from 15 residues. The chain's CDR3 is CASSIIAGEGNEQFF. CDR3 in DNA: TGCGCCAGCAGCATTATAGCGGGGGAAGGGAATGAGCAGTTCTTC.